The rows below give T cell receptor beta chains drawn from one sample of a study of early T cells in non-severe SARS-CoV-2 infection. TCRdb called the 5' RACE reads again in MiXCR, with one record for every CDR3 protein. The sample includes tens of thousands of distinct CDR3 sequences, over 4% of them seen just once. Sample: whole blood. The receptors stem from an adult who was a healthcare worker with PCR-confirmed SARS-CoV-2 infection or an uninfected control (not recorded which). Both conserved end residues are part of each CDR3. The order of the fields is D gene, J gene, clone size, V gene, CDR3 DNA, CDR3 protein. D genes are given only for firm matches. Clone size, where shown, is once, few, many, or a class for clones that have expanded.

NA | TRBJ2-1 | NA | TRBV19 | TGTGCCAGTAGTCCCAGGGAAGGCTCCTACAATGAGCAGTTCTTC | CASSPREGSYNEQFF
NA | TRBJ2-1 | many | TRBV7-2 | TGTGCCAGCAGCTTAGACGGGTCACCTTACAATGAGCAGTTCTTC | CASSLDGSPYNEQFF
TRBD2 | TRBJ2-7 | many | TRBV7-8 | TGTGCCAGCAGCTTAGGTTTAAGCGGGGGGGCTTACGAGCAGTACTTC | CASSLGLSGGAYEQYF
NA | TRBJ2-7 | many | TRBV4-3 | TGCGCCAGCAGCCAAGAAATGGGGACTCCCCCCGAGCAGTACTTC | CASSQEMGTPPEQYF
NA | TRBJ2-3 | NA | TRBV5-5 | TGTGCCAGCAGCTTACTAGCTTTAGGCACAGATACGCAGTATTTT | CASSLLALGTDTQYF
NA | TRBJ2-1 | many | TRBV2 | TGTGCCAGCAGTCCAAGCGGTATATCCTACAATGAGCAGTTCTTC | CASSPSGISYNEQFF
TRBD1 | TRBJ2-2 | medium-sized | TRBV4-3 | TGCGCCAGCAGCCAGGAAGACAGGGTTCCCGGGGAGCTGTTTTTT | CASSQEDRVPGELFF
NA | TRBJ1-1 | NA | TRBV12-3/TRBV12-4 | TGTGCCAGCAGTTTAAGCGGTCCTTACACTGAAGCTTTCTTT | CASSLSGPYTEAFF
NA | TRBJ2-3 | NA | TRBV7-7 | TGTGCTAGCAGCCACCGGGCGGGCGGCACAGATACGCAGTATTTT | CASSHRAGGTDTQYF
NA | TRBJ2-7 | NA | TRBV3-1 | TGTGCCAGCAGCCAAGCCCGACTTTCCGACGAGCAGTACTTC | CASSQARLSDEQYF
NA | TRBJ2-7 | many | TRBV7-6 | TGTGCCAGCAGCTTAGAGGGCAGGTCTTCCTACGAGCAGTACTTC | CASSLEGRSSYEQYF
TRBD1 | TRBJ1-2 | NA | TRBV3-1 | TGTGCCAGCAGCCTCTCGGACAGGGATGGCTACACCTTC | CASSLSDRDGYTF
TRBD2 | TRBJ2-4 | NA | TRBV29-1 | TGCAGCGTTGAAGATCCCGGTATAGCGGGGGGGCCGGCCAAAAACATTCAGTACTTC | CSVEDPGIAGGPAKNIQYF
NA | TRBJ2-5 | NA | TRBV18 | TGTGCCAGCTCACCAAATGGCGCCATAAAACAAGAGACCCAGTACTTC | CASSPNGAIKQETQYF
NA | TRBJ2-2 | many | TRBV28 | TGTGCCAGCAGTTTACCAGGGGTGAACACCGGGGAGCTGTTTTTT | CASSLPGVNTGELFF
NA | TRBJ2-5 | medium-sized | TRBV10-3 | TGTGCCACCCAAACCGCCGGAGTGTGGGGCGCGGAGACCCAGTACTTC | CATQTAGVWGAETQYF
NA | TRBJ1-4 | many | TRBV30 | TGTGCCTGGAGTGTACCGGCAACTAATGAAAAACTGTTTTTT | CAWSVPATNEKLFF
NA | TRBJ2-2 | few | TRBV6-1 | TGTGCCAGCCCGGGACTGGGGCACACCGGGGAGCTGTTTTTT | CASPGLGHTGELFF
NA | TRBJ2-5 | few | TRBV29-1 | TGCAGCGTTCTAGGAGGCCCGGGACAAGAGACCCAGTACTTC | CSVLGGPGQETQYF
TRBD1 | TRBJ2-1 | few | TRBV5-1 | TGCGCCAGCAGCTTGGCTCGGGACAGGGAGCAGTTCTTC | CASSLARDREQFF
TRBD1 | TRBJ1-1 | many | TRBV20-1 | TGCAGTGCTAGGACAGGGATGAACACTGAAGCTTTCTTT | CSARTGMNTEAFF
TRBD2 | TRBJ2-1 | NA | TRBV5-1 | TGCGCCAGCAGCGCAGCGACTAGCGGTTACAATGAGCAGTTCTTC | CASSAATSGYNEQFF
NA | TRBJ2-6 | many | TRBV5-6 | TGTGCCAGCAGCTTCCCGACGAGGGCTGGGGCCAACGTCCTGACTTTC | CASSFPTRAGANVLTF
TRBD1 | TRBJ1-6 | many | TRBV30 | TGTGCCTGGAGCCTACCGGACAGGGGGAATTCACCCCTCCACTTT | CAWSLPDRGNSPLHF
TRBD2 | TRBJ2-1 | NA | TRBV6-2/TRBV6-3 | TGTGCCAGCAGTTACTCCCGGGGGGGAATTGGTAATGAGCAGTTCTTC | CASSYSRGGIGNEQFF
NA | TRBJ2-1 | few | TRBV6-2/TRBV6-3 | TGTGCCAGCAGTTACCCCCCTCTAGGCATCTCCTACAATGAGCAGTTCTTC | CASSYPPLGISYNEQFF
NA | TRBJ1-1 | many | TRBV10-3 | TGTGCCATCAGCCCGGGACAGAACACTGAAGCTTTCTTT | CAISPGQNTEAFF
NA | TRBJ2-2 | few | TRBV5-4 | TGTGCCAGCAGCAGTAAGAGGGACCTGAACACCGGGGAGCTGTTTTTT | CASSSKRDLNTGELFF
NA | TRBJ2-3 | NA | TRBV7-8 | TGTGCCAGCAGCTTCGGGCTCACAGATACGCAGTATTTT | CASSFGLTDTQYF
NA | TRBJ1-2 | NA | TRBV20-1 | TGCAGTGCTAGTGACGGGTATGGCTACACCTTC | CSASDGYGYTF
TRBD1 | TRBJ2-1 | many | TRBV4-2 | TGTGCCAGCAGCCACCCCGGACAGGGGGGGAATGAGCAGTTCTTC | CASSHPGQGGNEQFF
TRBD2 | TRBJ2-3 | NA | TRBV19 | TGTGCCAGTAGTAGGTCTAGCGGTTTGGATACGCAGTATTTT | CASSRSSGLDTQYF
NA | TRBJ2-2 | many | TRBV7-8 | TGTGCCAGCAGCTTAGCCGCGGGGGAGCTGTTTTTT | CASSLAAGELFF
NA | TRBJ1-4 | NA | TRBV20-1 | TGCAGTGCTAGTGACGAGGACAGTTATTATGAAAAACTGTTTTTT | CSASDEDSYYEKLFF
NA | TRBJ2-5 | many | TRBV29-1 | TGCAGCGCCGGGGCACAAGAGACCCAGTACTTC | CSAGAQETQYF
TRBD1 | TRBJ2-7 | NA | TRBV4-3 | TGCGCCAGCAGCCAAGGATTGGACAGGGGACCTTACGAGCAGTACTTC | CASSQGLDRGPYEQYF
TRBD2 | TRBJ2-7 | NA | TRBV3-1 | TGTGCCAGCAGCAGGACTAGCGGGGGGTCCTACTCCTACGAGCAGTACTTC | CASSRTSGGSYSYEQYF
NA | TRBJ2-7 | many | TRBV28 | TGTGCCAGCAGTTTATCTTTAGACTACGAGCAGTACTTC | CASSLSLDYEQYF
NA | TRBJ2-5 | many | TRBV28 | TGTGCCAGCAGTTTATTACGGGAGACCCAGTACTTC | CASSLLRETQYF
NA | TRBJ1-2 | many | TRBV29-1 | TGCAGCGCCCACGACGGTTTAGGAGGCTACACCTTC | CSAHDGLGGYTF
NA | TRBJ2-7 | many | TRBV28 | TGTGCCAGCAGTTTGACGGGGGCCAGGGAGCAGTACTTC | CASSLTGAREQYF
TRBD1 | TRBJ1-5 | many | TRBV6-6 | TGTGCCAGCAGTTTCAAGACAGGGGGCTATAGCAATCAGCCCCAGCATTTT | CASSFKTGGYSNQPQHF
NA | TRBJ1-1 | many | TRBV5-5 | TGTGCCAGCAGCTTCGGGTCGGCCCTCATGAACACTGAAGCTTTCTTT | CASSFGSALMNTEAFF
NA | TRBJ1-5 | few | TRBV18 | TGTGCCAGCTCAGACTCCAGCCATCAGCCCCAGCATTTT | CASSDSSHQPQHF
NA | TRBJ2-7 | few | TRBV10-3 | TGTGCCATCAGTGCAGTTTCGGGATACGAGCAGTACTTC | CAISAVSGYEQYF
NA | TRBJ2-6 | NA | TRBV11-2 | TGTGCCAGCAGCTTAGCGTCCGGACAGCTAATCTCTGGGGCCAACGTCCTGACTTTC | CASSLASGQLISGANVLTF
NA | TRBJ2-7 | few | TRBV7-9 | TGTGCCAGCAGCCCCTATTATCAGGGACCCAAATCCTACGAGCAGTACTTC | CASSPYYQGPKSYEQYF
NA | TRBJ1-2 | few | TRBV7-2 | TGTGCCAGCAGCTTTGTGGAGGGGGAAGGCTACACCTTC | CASSFVEGEGYTF
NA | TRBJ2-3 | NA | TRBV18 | TGTGCCAGCTCACCACGACGCGGGGCGGACACCGATACGCAGTATTTT | CASSPRRGADTDTQYF
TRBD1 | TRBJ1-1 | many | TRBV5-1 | TGCGCCAGCAGACCGACAGGGGAAATGAACACTGAAGCTTTCTTT | CASRPTGEMNTEAFF
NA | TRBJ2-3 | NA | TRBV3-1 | TGTGCCAGCAGCCTCCGGGACTTTGCTAATACGCAGTATTTT | CASSLRDFANTQYF
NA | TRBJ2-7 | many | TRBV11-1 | TGTGCCAGCAGCTTAGGGGGGTTCGCCTACGAGCAGTACTTC | CASSLGGFAYEQYF
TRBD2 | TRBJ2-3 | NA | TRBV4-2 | TGTGCCAGCAGCCATGACGCGGGGGGTACAGATACGCAGTATTTT | CASSHDAGGTDTQYF